The clone carrying this T cell receptor (beta chain) came up a few times. Its matching antigen is unknown. The entry originates in a study of cytomegalovirus exposure and HLA in healthy donors. Germline values: CDR1 SGHKS, CDR2 YYEKEE (reference sequence). V lost 6 bases and J 5 bases, leaving 18 bases between the germline ends. CDR3 length: 15 amino acids. General study findings and limits: Per a prior analysis, the majority of TCR beta V segments were productive roughly 90% or roughly 30% of the time.

PCR used 60 Vbeta primers and 13 Jbeta primers. Per the original data handling: Unique TCR beta chains totaled roughly 80 million in a later count, with about 11 million of them shared. Assay used: immunoSEQ multiplex PCR; TCRdb lists only in-frame clones, some missing. That table furnishes V, J and clone size, whereas the DNA furnished D and trimming. The sample lists around 55,000 clones, about 69% occurring once. The sample taken for sequencing was PBMCs. This sequence was found in a man aged 35-49 years in good health and CMV-seropositive. J is TRBJ1-5 and V is TRBV5-5, with D possibly being TRBD1 (6 bases). CDR3 nucleotides: TGTGCCAGCACCAAGGAGATAGGGGGTGATCAGCCCCAGCATTTT. Translation: CASTKEIGGDQPQHF.